One and the same sample provided the 28 T cell receptor beta chains below, sequenced in a study of human T cells and chemical hapten exposure. TCRdb called the RACE reads again in MiXCR, with one record for every CDR3 protein. The sample gives roughly 260,000 distinct CDR3 sequences, roughly 8.9% of which show up once; about 2.1% is in the top ten. The time point here: pre-sensitization, week 0. Described treatment: therapeutic diphenylcyclopropenone sensitization with weekly scalp DPC. The material was whole blood, obtained in connection with sensitization to the hapten diphenylcyclopropenone (DPC). These receptors all come from a middle-aged woman with alopecia areata. Some clones in this sample may be carry-over from other donors' samples.

This clonotype was detected a few times. The chain recombines TRBV5-1 with TRBJ2-7, with D tentatively TRBD2 (6 bases). There are 16 residues in the CDR3. V was clipped by 4 bases and J by 4 bases, with 21 bases between them. Germline V lookup: CDR1 SGHRS, CDR2 YFSETQ. This chain's CDR3 is CASSRGQLAEGYEQYF. In DNA, the CDR3 is TGCGCCAGCAGCCGCGGCCAACTGGCGGAGGGATACGAGCAGTACTTC.

This clonotype appeared a few times. The genes are TRBV11-2 and TRBJ2-1; no clear D. In germline, CDR1 is SGHAT, CDR2 FQNNGV. The V and J ends lost 5 bases and 0 bases respectively, with 8 bases between them. The CDR3 has 14 amino acids. DNA for the CDR3: TGTGCCAGCAGCCAACTGACCTCCTACAATGAGCAGTTCTTC. It translates to CASSQLTSYNEQFF. The whole variable domain, filled in from reference TRBV11-2 and TRBJ2-1, reads EAGVAQSPRYKIIEKRQSVAFWCNPISGHATLYWYQQILGQGPKLLIQFQNNGVVDDSQLPKDRFSAERLKGVDSTLKIQPAKLEDSAVYLCASSQLTSYNEQFFGPGTRLTVL.

This chain connects TRBV28 to TRBJ2-4, with TRBD1 matching over 11 bases. V shed 8 bases, J shed 8 bases, and the junction held 14 bases outside the gene matches. This CDR3 contains 16 residues. Germline-derived CDR1 and CDR2 are MDHEN and SYDVKM. The CDR3 is CASRPEDRGRTDIQYF. The CDR3 region has the DNA TGTGCCAGCCGACCGGAGGACAGGGGGCGGACTGACATTCAGTACTTC.

This clonotype has ten or more counts. The chain carries TRBV6-2 or TRBV6-3 and TRBJ2-6; D is ambiguous. Trimming cost V 4 bases and J 0 bases, with 16 bases left between them. The length of the CDR3 is 18 residues. Germline CDR1 MNHEY, CDR2 SVGEGT. The DNA for the CDR3 is TGTGCCAGCAGTTTGAATAACGGTAGATCCTCTGGGGCCAACGTCCTGACTTTC. Translated: CASSLNNGRSSGANVLTF.

In this sample, this clonotype turned up a few times. The V call is TRBV12-3 or TRBV12-4, the J call TRBJ2-1; tentative D call: TRBD2 (5 bases). Trimming stripped 5 bases from V and 3 bases from J, with 14 bases between. The CDR3 is 15 amino acids. CDR3 in DNA: TGTGCCAGCAGTGTGGACTCGACTCGCTACAATGAGCAGTTCTTC. It yields the protein CASSVDSTRYNEQFF.

A few counts support this clonotype. CDR3 in DNA: TGTGCCAGCAGTCTTATAGCGGGAGGGTACCAAGAGACCCAGTACTTC. This gives the protein CASSLIAGGYQETQYF. The V and J genes are TRBV28 and TRBJ2-5, with 11 bases identical to TRBD2. J lost 0 bases, V lost 5 bases, and 5 bases had no gene match. CDR3 length: 16 residues. The germline V gene has CDR1 MDHEN and CDR2 SYDVKM. Together with reference TRBV28 and TRBJ2-5, the CDR3 gives the full variable domain: DVKVTQSSRYLVKRTGEKVFLECVQDMDHENMFWYRQDPGLGLRLIYFSYDVKMKEKGDIPEGYSVSREKKERFSLILESASTNQTSMYLCASSLIAGGYQETQYFGPGTRLLVL.

This clonotype was seen a handful of times. This chain uses TRBV7-2 with TRBJ2-1, with a possible D match to TRBD1 (6 bases). The germline V gene encodes CDR1 SGHTA and CDR2 FQGNSA. The CDR3 contains 14 residues. Trimming removed 1 base from V and 6 bases from J, with 10 bases in between. CDR3 in amino acids: CASSLVDSTNEQFF. In nucleotides, the CDR3 is TGTGCCAGCAGCTTAGTGGACAGTACCAATGAGCAGTTCTTC.

In its sample, this clonotype was seen a few times. CDR3 DNA sequence: TGTGCCATCGGGACAACCTCCTACGAGCAGTACTTC. Encoded protein: CAIGTTSYEQYF. The V and J genes are TRBV10-3 and TRBJ2-7, with D perhaps TRBD1 (6 bases). Trimming pared 8 bases from V and 0 bases from J, leaving 8 bases between. The germline V gene has CDR1 ENHRY and CDR2 SYGVKD. CDR3 length: 12 residues.

At least ten counts were recorded for this clonotype. The chain combines TRBV29-1 with TRBJ2-5; 11 bases are a match to TRBD2. The CDR3 has 14 amino acids. Germline CDR1 SQVTM, CDR2 ANQGSEA. V shed 4 bases, J shed 8 bases, and the junction held 9 bases outside the gene matches. The CDR3 nucleotides are TGCAGCGTTGTCCTAGCGGGAGGTACCTACACCCAGTACTTC. Its protein is CSVVLAGGTYTQYF.

There are a few counts of this clonotype. The gene calls are TRBV9 and TRBJ1-4; D remains unclear. Trimming shortened V by 0 bases and J by 5 bases, and 11 bases separated the two germline ends. The CDR3 runs to 15 residues. Looked up from germline, CDR1 is SGDLS and CDR2 is YYNGEE. The CDR3 coding sequence is TGTGCCAGCAGCGTAGGGCAACAGAGGAATGAAAAACTGTTTTTT. This codes for CASSVGQQRNEKLFF.

The chain uses TRBV20-1 and TRBJ1-2, with a possible D match to TRBD1 (5 bases). Germline loops: CDR1 DFQATT, CDR2 SNEGSKA (reference sequence). The V end lost 1 base, the J end lost 4 bases, and 13 bases lay between the germline ends. This CDR3 comprises 14 residues. CDR3 coding DNA: TGCAGTGCTAGAGGAGTCGGGGGTATCTATGGCTACACCTTC. It codes for CSARGVGGIYGYTF.

V is TRBV28 and J is TRBJ1-2; D gene unclear. Trimming left V 5 bases short and J 4 bases short, with 5 bases between. The CDR3 sequence is 11 residues long. From germline, CDR1 is MDHEN and CDR2 SYDVKM. CDR3 sequence: CASSAAYGYTF. In nucleotides, the CDR3 is TGTGCCAGCAGTGCCGCCTATGGCTACACCTTC.

In its sample, this clonotype was seen many times. The CDR3 DNA sequence: TGTGCCATCAGTGGAGATACTAGCGTAGCGGAGACCCAGTACTTC. It specifies CAISGDTSVAETQYF. The genes are TRBV10-3 and TRBJ2-5; 7 bases are a match to TRBD2. The CDR3 runs 15 residues. Germline loops: CDR1 ENHRY, CDR2 SYGVKD. V dropped 4 bases and J dropped 5; count of bases not matched to a gene: 10.

This clonotype has only a few counts. The chain couples TRBV19 to TRBJ1-5, with unresolved D. From germline, CDR1 is LNHDA and CDR2 SQIVND (reference sequence). V was pared by 4 bases and J by 8 bases, with 12 bases between. The CDR3 is made up of 13 amino acids. The CDR3 reads CASSTRSLEPQHF. The DNA of the CDR3 is TGTGCCAGTAGTACCCGATCCTTGGAGCCCCAGCATTTT.

V and J are TRBV9 and TRBJ1-6, with D tentatively TRBD1 (6 bases). Germline loops: CDR1 SGDLS, CDR2 YYNGEE. V lost 6 bases and J 1 base, leaving 14 bases between the germline ends. This CDR3 has 16 residues. Here the CDR3 DNA reads TGTGCCAGCAACGAGGGGGGGCCGTCCTATAATTCACCCCTCCACTTT. This sequence encodes CASNEGGPSYNSPLHF.

This clonotype was counted at least ten times. This CDR3 is CSVEDQAIYGYTF. The CDR3 DNA reads as TGCAGCGTTGAAGACCAGGCAATCTATGGCTACACCTTC. V and J are TRBV29-1 and TRBJ1-2; D not resolved. CDR3 length equals 13 residues. Trimming took 0 bases from V and 4 from J, leaving 9 bases between them. The germline gives CDR1 SQVTM, CDR2 ANQGSEA.

There are a few counts of this clonotype. The rearrangement joins TRBV28 to TRBJ1-2; 7 bases are shared with TRBD1. The CDR3 loop spans 15 amino acids. Germline V gene lookup returns CDR1 MDHEN and CDR2 SYDVKM. Trimming removed 5 bases from V and 1 base from J; junction bases left unmatched: 7. The CDR3 DNA reads as TGTGCCAGCAGTGTACAGGGGCGAAATAACTATGGCTACACCTTC. Protein sequence: CASSVQGRNNYGYTF.

In its sample, this clonotype was seen a few times. The genes are TRBV7-2 and TRBJ2-5, with D possibly TRBD1 on 5 matching bases. This CDR3 has 13 residues. The V end lost 8 bases, the J end lost 5 bases, and 15 bases lay between the germline ends. Germline assignment: CDR1 SGHTA and CDR2 FQGNSA. In nucleotides, the CDR3 is TGTGCCAGCGGGCAGGGCCCCCGTGAGACCCAGTACTTC. Its protein is CASGQGPRETQYF.

In this sample, this clonotype turned up many times. The V and J genes are TRBV27 and TRBJ2-6, with D hard to call. Deletions cut 6 bases from V and 0 bases from J, with 24 bases between. The CDR3 is 20 residues long. CDR1 is MNHEY and CDR2 is SMNVEV in the germline V gene (reference sequence). The CDR3 DNA reads TGTGCCAGCAGCCCCGGACCCCCAATGACTCGCATCTCTGGGGCCAACGTCCTGACTTTC. Protein product: CASSPGPPMTRISGANVLTF.

The V and J genes are TRBV20-1 and TRBJ1-5, with TRBD1 identical over 7 bases. CDR3 length equals 13 residues. J gave up 5 bases and V 7 bases, and 8 bases lay outside the gene matches. Germline V gene data show CDR1 as DFQATT and CDR2 as SNEGSKA (reference sequence). CDR3 sequence (DNA): TGCAGTGTCCTGGGACAGTCCGATCAGCCCCAGCATTTT. Translated, it gives CSVLGQSDQPQHF.

In this sample, this clonotype turned up a few times. This chain uses TRBV10-3 with TRBJ1-2; perhaps TRBD1 as D (5 bases). The CDR3 runs 15 residues. The V and J ends lost 8 bases and 8 bases respectively, with 24 bases between them. In germline, CDR1 is ENHRY, CDR2 SYGVKD. The CDR3 region has the DNA TGTGCCATCGGGGGTACACAAGGGGAGTCAGCAGGCTACACCTTC. Protein: CAIGGTQGESAGYTF.

Only a few counts were recorded for this clonotype. The chain combines TRBV10-3 with TRBJ2-5; no reliable D call. CDR1 and CDR2 (germline): ENHRY, SYGVKD. The CDR3 contains 11 residues. The V end was cut by 4 bases, the J end by 7 bases, with 7 bases between. This chain's CDR3 is CAISVSGTQYF. The CDR3 DNA reads TGTGCCATCAGTGTATCGGGGACCCAGTACTTC.

V and J are TRBV10-3 and TRBJ2-5; D might be TRBD2 (6 bases). CDR3 size: 13 residues. The germline V gene encodes CDR1 ENHRY and CDR2 SYGVKD. Trimming took 2 bases from V and 7 from J, leaving 11 bases between them. The CDR3 here is CAISEDGSATQYF. The CDR3 nucleotides read TGTGCCATCAGTGAGGACGGGAGCGCGACCCAGTACTTC.

The chain couples TRBV7-2 to TRBJ2-7; 14 bases map to TRBD2. Germline V gene data show CDR1 as SGHTA and CDR2 as FQGNSA. This CDR3 has 16 residues. V lost 4 bases, J lost 4 bases, and 6 bases stayed unmatched. The CDR3 reads CASSSRTSGRRYEQYF. The CDR3 nucleotides are TGTGCCAGCAGCTCCAGGACTAGCGGGAGGCGATACGAGCAGTACTTC. Using reference TRBV7-2 and TRBJ2-7 for the parts outside the CDR3, the full variable domain is GAGVSQSPSNKVTEKGKDVELRCDPISGHTALYWYRQSLGQGLEFLIYFQGNSAPDKSGLPSDRFSAERTGGSVSTLTIQRTQQEDSAVYLCASSSRTSGRRYEQYFGPGTRLTVT.

This clonotype occurred a few times. The genes are TRBV20-1 and TRBJ1-1; 9 bases line up with TRBD1. V gave up 4 bases and J gave up 4 bases; unmatched junction bases: 4. The CDR3 spans 13 residues. CDR1 and CDR2 (germline): DFQATT, SNEGSKA (reference sequence). For the CDR3, the DNA is TGCAGTGCTACACAGGGGGCGGGCACTGAAGCTTTCTTT. It translates to CSATQGAGTEAFF.

The rearrangement joins TRBV6-5 to TRBJ2-7, with a possible D match to TRBD2 (5 bases). This CDR3 comprises 14 residues. Trimming took off 0 bases at V and 2 bases at J, with 8 bases between the two ends. Germline V lookup: CDR1 MNHEY, CDR2 SVGAGI. CDR3 in amino acids: CASSYSPSTYEQYF. CDR3 nucleotides: TGTGCCAGCAGTTACTCGCCTAGCACCTACGAGCAGTACTTC.

This clonotype has a count of ten or more. The rearrangement uses TRBV28 and TRBJ2-7, with TRBD2 matching over 7 bases. CDR1 MDHEN and CDR2 SYDVKM come from the germline V gene. The CDR3 has 15 residues. The trim removed 1 base at V and 2 bases at J, leaving 5 bases unmatched. CDR3 sequence: CASSLSASGTYEQYF. CDR3 nucleotide sequence: TGTGCCAGCAGTTTATCAGCTAGCGGAACCTACGAGCAGTACTTC. Variable domain in full (rest from reference TRBV28 and TRBJ2-7): DVKVTQSSRYLVKRTGEKVFLECVQDMDHENMFWYRQDPGLGLRLIYFSYDVKMKEKGDIPEGYSVSREKKERFSLILESASTNQTSMYLCASSLSASGTYEQYFGPGTRLTVT.

There are a few counts of this clonotype. For the CDR3, the DNA is TGTGCCAGCAGCTTCTGGACGGGTACAACTAATGAAAAACTGTTTTTT. Encoded protein: CASSFWTGTTNEKLFF. The chain is built from TRBV7-9 and TRBJ1-4; the D is unclear. The V gene's germline CDR1 is SEHNR and CDR2 FQNEAQ (reference sequence). This CDR3 is built from 16 residues. The V gene lost 3 bases and the J gene lost 0 bases, with 11 bases spanning the gap.